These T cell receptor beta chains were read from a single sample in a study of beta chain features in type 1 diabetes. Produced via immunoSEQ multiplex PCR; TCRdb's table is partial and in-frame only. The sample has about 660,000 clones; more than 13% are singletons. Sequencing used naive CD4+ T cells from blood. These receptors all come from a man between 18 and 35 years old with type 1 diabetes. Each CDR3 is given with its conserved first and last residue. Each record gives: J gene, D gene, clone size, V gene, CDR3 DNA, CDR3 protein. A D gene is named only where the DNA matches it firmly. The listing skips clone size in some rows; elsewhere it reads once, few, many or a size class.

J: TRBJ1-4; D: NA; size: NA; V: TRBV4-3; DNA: TGCGCCAGCAGCCATTCCATAAGGGCAGGGTTCGGTGAAAAACTGTTTTTT; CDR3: CASSHSIRAGFGEKLFF
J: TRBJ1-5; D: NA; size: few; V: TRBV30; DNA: TGTGCCTGGGCGACAGGACTTGTAAGGACCCAGCATTTT; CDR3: CAWATGLVRTQHF
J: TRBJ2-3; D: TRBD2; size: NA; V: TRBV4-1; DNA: TGCGCCAGCAGGTTTGGACTAGCGGGAGTCAAAGATACGCAGTATTTT; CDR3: CASRFGLAGVKDTQYF
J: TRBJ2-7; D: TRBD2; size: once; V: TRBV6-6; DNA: TGCTCCCTTTCGGTAGCGGGGAACTACGAGCAGTACTTC; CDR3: CSLSVAGNYEQYF
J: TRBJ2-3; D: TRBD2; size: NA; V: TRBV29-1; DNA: TGCAGCTCCCAGCGGGGGCTCACAGATACGCAGTATTTT; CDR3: CSSQRGLTDTQYF
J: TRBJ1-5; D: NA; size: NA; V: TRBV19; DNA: TGTGCCAGTACTGGGGGAGTGGGGCCGGGAATGCCCCAGCATTTT; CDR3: CASTGGVGPGMPQHF
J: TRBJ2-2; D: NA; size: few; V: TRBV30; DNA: TGTGCCTGGCAGAGGGGGGGCACCGGGGAGCTGTTTTTT; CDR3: CAWQRGGTGELFF
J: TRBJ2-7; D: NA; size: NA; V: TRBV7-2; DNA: TGTGCCAGCAGCCCGTACATAACTAGCGAGCAGTACTTC; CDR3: CASSPYITSEQYF
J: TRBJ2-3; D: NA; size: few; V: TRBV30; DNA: TGTGCCTGGAGTAGCGGGTTGGGGAGACCCACAGATACGCAGTATTTT; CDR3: CAWSSGLGRPTDTQYF
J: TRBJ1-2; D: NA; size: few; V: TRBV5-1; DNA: TGCGCCAGCAGAGACAGTAACTATGGCTACACCTTC; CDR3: CASRDSNYGYTF
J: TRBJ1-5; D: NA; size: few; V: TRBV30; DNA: TGTGCCTGGAGTGTAGGTGTCCGGGATCAGCCCCAGCATTTT; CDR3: CAWSVGVRDQPQHF
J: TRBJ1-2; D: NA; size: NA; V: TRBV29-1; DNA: TGCAGCGTTGTTCCACCTAGCAACTATGGCTACACCTTC; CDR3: CSVVPPSNYGYTF
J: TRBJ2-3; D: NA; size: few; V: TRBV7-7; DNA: TGTGCTAGCAGCCTGCAGCAGGGATTTGATACGCAGTATTTT; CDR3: CASSLQQGFDTQYF
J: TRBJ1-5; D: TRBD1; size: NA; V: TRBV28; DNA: TGTGCCAGCAGGCTCCCAGGGGGGGGTCAGCCCCAGCATTTT; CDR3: CASRLPGGGQPQHF
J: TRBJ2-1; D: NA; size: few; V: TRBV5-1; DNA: TGCGCCAGCAGCTGGACGGATTCCCTCTACAATGAGCAGTTCTTC; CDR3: CASSWTDSLYNEQFF
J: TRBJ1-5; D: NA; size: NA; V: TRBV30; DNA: TGTGCCTGGGGAGACGGTCAGCCCCAGCATTTT; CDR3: CAWGDGQPQHF
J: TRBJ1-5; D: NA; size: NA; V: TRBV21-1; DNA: TGTGCCAGCAGCAAAGAGAGGAAGTGCAATCAGCCCCAGCATTTT; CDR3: CASSKERKCNQPQHF
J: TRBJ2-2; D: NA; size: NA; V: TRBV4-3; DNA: TGCGCCAGCAGCCAAGACGGGGTTTTTGTGGACACCGGGGAGCTGTTTTTT; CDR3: CASSQDGVFVDTGELFF
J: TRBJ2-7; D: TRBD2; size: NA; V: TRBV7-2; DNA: TGTGCCAGCAGCTTATCGTTAGCGGGAGCCTACGAGCAGTACTTC; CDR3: CASSLSLAGAYEQYF
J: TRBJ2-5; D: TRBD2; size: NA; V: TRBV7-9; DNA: TGTGCCAGCAGCTTAGTCTCAGCGGGAGGACAAGAGACCCAGTACTTC; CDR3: CASSLVSAGGQETQYF
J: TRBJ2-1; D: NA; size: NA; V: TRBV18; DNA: TGTGCCAGCTCACCACAGGGTCTCGATGAGCAGTTCTTC; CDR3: CASSPQGLDEQFF
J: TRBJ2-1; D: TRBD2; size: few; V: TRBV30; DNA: TGTGCCTGGGAGGTAGCGGGGGACCTTGAGCAGTTCTTC; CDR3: CAWEVAGDLEQFF
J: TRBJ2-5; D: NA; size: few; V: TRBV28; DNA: TGTGCCAGCTGCACAACACAGGGTAGCGGGGAGACCCAGTACTTC; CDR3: CASCTTQGSGETQYF
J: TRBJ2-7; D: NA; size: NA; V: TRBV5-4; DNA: TGTGCCAGCAGCTTGGGCTGGCGGGTAGCGGAAACCTACGAGCAGTACTTC; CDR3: CASSLGWRVAETYEQYF
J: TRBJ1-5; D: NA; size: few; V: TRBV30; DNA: TGTGCCTGGAGTGTACGGCCTCAGCCCCAGCATTTT; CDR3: CAWSVRPQPQHF
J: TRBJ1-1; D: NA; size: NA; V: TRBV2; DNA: TGTGCCAGCAGTCCCGGGACGGGTGAAGCTTTCTTT; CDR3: CASSPGTGEAFF
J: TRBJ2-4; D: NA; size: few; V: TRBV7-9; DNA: TGTGCCAGCAGCCCCCGTTTGGGTCGGGGAAACATTCAGTACTTC; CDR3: CASSPRLGRGNIQYF
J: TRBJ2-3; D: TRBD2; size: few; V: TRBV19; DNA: TGTGCCAGTAGTTTCGGGAGGGATACGCAGTATTTT; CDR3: CASSFGRDTQYF
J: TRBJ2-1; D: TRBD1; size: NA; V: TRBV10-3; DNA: TGTGCCATCAGTGCCTCACCCGGGACAGGGGGTTTAATTTGGAGCGATGAGCAGTTCTTC; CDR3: CAISASPGTGGLIWSDEQFF
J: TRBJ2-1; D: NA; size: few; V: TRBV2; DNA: TGTGCCAGCAGTGTTCTGAACAATGAGCAGTTCTTC; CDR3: CASSVLNNEQFF
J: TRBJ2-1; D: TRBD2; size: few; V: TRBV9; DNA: TGTGCCAGCAGCGTAGATCTAGCGGGGGCCCATGAGCAGTTCTTC; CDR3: CASSVDLAGAHEQFF
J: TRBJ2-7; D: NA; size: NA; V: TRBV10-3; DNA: TGTGCCATCGGTAAGACGGGAATATCCTACGAGCAGTACTTC; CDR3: CAIGKTGISYEQYF
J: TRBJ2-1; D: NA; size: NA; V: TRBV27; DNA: TGTGCCAGCAGTCCGCGAAGCTCCTACAATGAGCAGTTCTTC; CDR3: CASSPRSSYNEQFF
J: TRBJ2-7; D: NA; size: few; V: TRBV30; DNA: TGTGCCTGGAGTGTATCGGTGTGGGGAAGCGACGAGCAGTACTTC; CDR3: CAWSVSVWGSDEQYF
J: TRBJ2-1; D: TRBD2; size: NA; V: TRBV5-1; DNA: TGCGCCAGCAGCTTGGCAGGGACTAGCTCCTACAATGAGCAGTTCTTC; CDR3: CASSLAGTSSYNEQFF
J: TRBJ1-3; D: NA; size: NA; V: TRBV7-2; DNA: TGTGCCAGCAGCGCCCGGGGTACAGGGCCCCGAAACACCATATATTTT; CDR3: CASSARGTGPRNTIYF
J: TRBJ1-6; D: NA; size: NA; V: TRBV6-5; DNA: TGTGCCAGCAGTTACTCTGGGGGACCCCTTAATTCACCCCTCCACTTT; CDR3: CASSYSGGPLNSPLHF
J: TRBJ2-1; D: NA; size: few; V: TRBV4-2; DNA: TGTGCCAGCAGCCAAGATCGGGGCTATACTTCCCGCTACAATGAGCAGTTCTTC; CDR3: CASSQDRGYTSRYNEQFF
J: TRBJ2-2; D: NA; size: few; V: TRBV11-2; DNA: TGTGCCAGCAGCCCCCCGGCCAGGTCGAACACCGGGGAGCTGTTTTTT; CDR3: CASSPPARSNTGELFF
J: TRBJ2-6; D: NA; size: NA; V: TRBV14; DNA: TGTGCCAGCAGCCAGGGACTGCACCAAGTCCTGACTTTC; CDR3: CASSQGLHQVLTF
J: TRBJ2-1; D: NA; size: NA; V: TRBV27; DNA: TGTGCCAGCAGGGAACGGGCTCCAGAAACGAAGCAGTTCTTC; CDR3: CASRERAPETKQFF
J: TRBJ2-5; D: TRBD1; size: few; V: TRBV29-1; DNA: TGCAGCGTTGACCTGGACAGGGGCCTTAGAGAGACCCAGTACTTC; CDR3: CSVDLDRGLRETQYF
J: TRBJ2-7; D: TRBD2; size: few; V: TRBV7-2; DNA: TGTGCCAGCAGCTCACAACTAGCGGGGGGGACCTACGAGCAGTACTTC; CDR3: CASSSQLAGGTYEQYF
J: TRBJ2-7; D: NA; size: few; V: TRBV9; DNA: TGTGCCAGCAGCGTAGGTGGGTCAGGCGAGCAGTACTTC; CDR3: CASSVGGSGEQYF
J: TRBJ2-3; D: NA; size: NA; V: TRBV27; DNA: TGTGCCAGCAGTGGGGGAGTTAGGTCAGATACGCAGTATTTT; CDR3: CASSGGVRSDTQYF
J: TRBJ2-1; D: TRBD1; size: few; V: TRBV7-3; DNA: TGTGCCAGCGAGGGGGCGTCGGGCTACAATGAGCAGTTCTTC; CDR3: CASEGASGYNEQFF
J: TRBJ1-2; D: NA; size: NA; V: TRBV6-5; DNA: TGTGCCAGCAGTTACTCAGGACGGGGCTATGGCTACACCTTC; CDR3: CASSYSGRGYGYTF